This T cell receptor (beta chain) derives from a study of CD8+ T cells in alopecia areata. Germline V CDR1 and CDR2: SGHAT, FQNNGV. Trimming cost V 3 bases and J 1 base, with 10 bases left between them. The CDR3 runs to 14 residues. Study-wide results and limits: Persistence during tofacitinib was seen for many expanded lesional clones in scalp and blood.

RNA was isolated and reverse transcribed to cDNA, the sequencing template. Measured with immunoSEQ multiplex PCR; TCRdb has only the in-frame clones, and not every one. In the table there are fewer than 250,000 clones, 35% to 40% of which are singletons. Treatment defined: oral pan-JAK inhibitor, 5-10 mg twice daily. Peripheral blood, together with lesional scalp punch biopsies, was collected from alopecia areata patients. This clone showed up just a few times. Antigen specificity is unknown. Other DNA sequences from this sample encode an identical CDR3 as well. This specimen consisted of CD4+ T cells sorted from blood, obtained at approximately week 30, from a patient treated with tofacitinib. The receptor's source is a human donor with alopecia areata. The chain recombines TRBV11-2 with TRBJ2-7; D is ambiguous. The CDR3 reads CASSFQGSSYEQYF. Here the CDR3 DNA reads TGTGCCAGCAGCTTTCAAGGCAGTTCCTACGAGCAGTACTTC.